These 8 T cell receptor beta chains were all obtained from the same sample, sequenced in a study of response to subunit inactivated influenza vaccine (dated by TCRdb to the late 2010s). The library came from RT-PCR. The sequencer was an Illumina HiSeq 2500. TCRdb handled the public reads itself, with Q25 trimming in fastp and clone calling in MiXCR, and kept productive beta chains. CDR3 protein duplicates are merged, each entry listing the most common genes and DNA. Recorded for this sample are about 570,000 distinct CDR3 sequences; about 11% of them occurred a single time. The ten largest account for more than 9.5% of the sample. This sample also appeared in a second study, on T cells expressing NK-cell markers. Per that second paper: The TCR beta cDNA libraries were made using 5'RACE template switching, a step that added both a universal primer site and unique molecular identifiers.

The specimen comprised PBMCs from blood, sampled on the day of vaccination. The receptor source for this set is a man over 45 who received an inactivated influenza vaccine. Donor details come from another sample of the same person, matched by shared clones.

V is TRBV20-1 and J is TRBJ1-5; the D is unclear. The V gene lost 0 bases and the J gene lost 7 bases, with 10 bases spanning the gap. CDR3 length: 13 amino acids. Per germline, CDR1 DFQATT and CDR2 SNEGSKA (reference sequence). CDR3 residues: CSAREGGRQPQHF. The CDR3 coding sequence is TGCAGTGCTAGAGAGGGAGGACGCCAGCCCCAGCATTTT.

This clonotype occurred a few times. The chain couples TRBV6-1 to TRBJ2-6; no firm D call. The germline CDR1 and CDR2 sequences are MNHNS and SASEGT. Trimming left V 8 bases short and J 0 bases short, with 5 bases between. The length of the CDR3 is 13 residues. The CDR3 coding sequence is TGTGCCAGCTTACGCTCTGGGGCCAACGTCCTGACTTTC. It is translated as CASLRSGANVLTF.

The table lists this clonotype with a few counts. This chain connects TRBV29-1 to TRBJ2-6; TRBD1 is a possible D gene (6 bases). Trimming cost V 5 bases and J 2 bases, with 7 bases left between them. Per germline, CDR1 SQVTM and CDR2 ANQGSEA. This CDR3 region has 13 residues. The DNA of the CDR3 is TGCAGCGTTTGGGGGCCTGGGGCCAACGTCCTGACTTTC. It encodes CSVWGPGANVLTF.

In its sample, this clonotype was seen a few times. This chain connects TRBV25-1 to TRBJ2-3, with D uncertain. V was pared by 1 base and J by 5 bases, with 13 bases between. Germline V gene sequence: CDR1 MGHDK, CDR2 SYGVNS. CDR3 length: 15 amino acids. CDR3 loop: CASSESHIVGDTQYF. DNA for the CDR3: TGTGCCAGCAGTGAATCCCACATAGTTGGAGATACGCAGTATTTT.

The sample holds a few counts of this clonotype. This rearrangement joins TRBV5-1 to TRBJ1-6; TRBD1 matches 8 bases. The J segment lost 7 bases and the V segment lost 2 bases, leaving 2 bases of the junction unmatched. In germline, CDR1 is SGHRS, CDR2 YFSETQ. The CDR3 is 14 residues long. The chain's CDR3 is CASSLPGGNSPLHF. The CDR3 DNA reads as TGCGCCAGCAGCTTACCAGGGGGCAATTCACCCCTCCACTTT.

The chain recombines TRBV20-1 with TRBJ1-6; possible D gene TRBD1, 5 bases. The CDR3 is made up of 15 amino acids. Germline CDR1 DFQATT, CDR2 SNEGSKA (reference sequence). V shed 4 bases and J shed 7 bases, with 17 bases lying between them. The CDR3 reads CSAKDPTGGNSPLHF. DNA for the CDR3: TGCAGTGCTAAAGACCCTACGGGGGGGAATTCACCCCTCCACTTT.

Ten or more counts support this clonotype. This chain connects TRBV6-2 or TRBV6-3 to TRBJ2-7; unclear D gene. The length of the CDR3 is 12 residues. Germline CDR1 is MNHEY and CDR2 is SVGEGT. V was trimmed by 2 bases and J by 5 bases, leaving 7 bases between them. For the CDR3, the DNA is TGTGCCAGCAGTTACAACCGGGACGAGCAGTACTTC. Translating it yields CASSYNRDEQYF.

This clonotype was found a few times. The chain couples TRBV15 to TRBJ2-5, with D perhaps matching TRBD1 (6 bases). This CDR3 region has 15 residues. Germline CDR1 reads LNHNV; CDR2 reads YYDKDF (reference sequence). V lost 1 base and J lost 2, with 11 bases in between. The DNA for the CDR3 is TGTGCCACCAGCAGAGTAACCGGACAGCAAGAGACCCAGTACTTC. Amino acids: CATSRVTGQQETQYF.